The TCR beta chain described here comes from a study of blood T cells in healthy people across ages. Regarding the study as a whole: Possibly confounding the expanded clonotype changes was the fact that donor CMV status was unknown. Investigators viewed diversity estimates from one million T cells as underestimates, the study reported.

Healthy individuals of Caucasian origin from Russia, aged about 6 to 90, served as donors. This clonotype was recorded a few times. Its target is unknown. Primed by a sample-barcoded 5' primer and a J-beta primer mix, a second PCR proceeded for about 7 to 12 cycles. CDR3-containing paired-end reads numbered at least 3 million in each sample. TCRdb analysed the 5' RACE reads with MiXCR anew, one entry per CDR3 protein. The table lists about 810,000 distinct CDR3 sequences, under 40% of them singletons. CDR1 and CDR2 from the germline V gene are SGHTA and FQGNSA. V was clipped by 5 bases and J by 3 bases; unmatched bases: 10. The CDR3 sequence is 17 residues long.

This chain links TRBV7-2 with TRBJ1-5; 10 bases line up with TRBD1. The sequence came from a man between 18 and 35 years old in good health. The specimen sequenced was blood. CDR3 region: CASSGPGTGASNQPQHF. The CDR3 DNA reads as TGTGCCAGCAGCGGACCCGGGACAGGGGCTTCCAATCAGCCCCAGCATTTT.